These 9 T cell receptor beta chains were all obtained from the same sample, sequenced in a study of T-cell memory formation after mild COVID-19. TCRdb re-analysed the 5' RACE reads in MiXCR, keeping a single row per CDR3 protein. This table has some 69,000 distinct CDR3 sequences, roughly 17% appearing once. The sample consisted of PBMCs or a T cell subset sorted from them (not recorded which). Receptor source: an adult woman who had mild COVID-19 (a few samples of this study predate the infection). Cell type and time point are not known.

This CDR3 is CASSSASGYYNEQFF. In nucleotides, the CDR3 is TGTGCCAGTAGTTCGGCTAGCGGGTATTACAATGAGCAGTTCTTC. The V and J genes are TRBV19 and TRBJ2-1; 8 positions agree with TRBD2. CDR1 and CDR2 (germline): LNHDA, SQIVND (reference sequence). Trimming removed 5 bases from V and 4 bases from J; junction bases left unmatched: 7. The CDR3 contains 15 residues. Drawing the rest from reference TRBV19 and TRBJ2-1, the complete variable domain is DGGITQSPKYLFRKEGQNVTLSCEQNLNHDAMYWYRQDPGQGLRLIYYSQIVNDFQKGDIAEGYSVSREKKESFPLTVTSAQKNPTAFYLCASSSASGYYNEQFFGPGTRLTVL.

The chain uses TRBV14 and TRBJ2-5; D may correspond to TRBD1 or TRBD2 (5 bases each). V lost 0 bases, J lost 5 bases, and 16 bases lay in between. CDR1 is SGHDN, CDR2 FVKESK, per germline. This CDR3 is built from 16 residues. Here the CDR3 reads CASSQDVQRWGETQYF. CDR3 in DNA: TGTGCCAGCAGCCAAGATGTTCAGCGGTGGGGGGAGACCCAGTACTTC.

This clonotype was picked up a small number of times. The chain carries TRBV27 and TRBJ2-3; TRBD2 matches 14 bases. The CDR3 spans 17 residues. Germline V gene lookup returns CDR1 MNHEY and CDR2 SMNVEV (reference sequence). The V gene end was trimmed by 6 bases and the J gene end by 2 bases; junction bases not matched to a gene: 7. CDR3 sequence reads: CASSGTSGSLITDTQYF. CDR3 nucleotide sequence: TGTGCCAGCAGCGGGACTAGCGGGAGCCTCATCACAGATACGCAGTATTTT.

The chain links TRBV29-1 to TRBJ2-3, with D possibly TRBD2 on 6 matching bases. Germline values: CDR1 SQVTM, CDR2 ANQGSEA. The CDR3 is 15 amino acids. V shed 5 bases and J shed 0 bases, with 15 bases lying between them. CDR3: CSVSPGRGSTDTQYF. In DNA form, the CDR3 reads TGCAGCGTTTCCCCAGGCCGGGGGAGCACAGATACGCAGTATTTT.

V gene TRBV19 combines with J gene TRBJ2-2; unclear D gene. With 3 bases removed from V and 1 base from J, the gap between germline ends came to 9 bases. From germline, CDR1 is LNHDA and CDR2 SQIVND (reference sequence). The CDR3 extends over 15 amino acids. The CDR3 nucleotides read TGTGCCAGTAGTATGTGGGGATTGAACACCGGGGAGCTGTTTTTT. Translated: CASSMWGLNTGELFF. Based on the CDR3 plus reference TRBV19 and TRBJ2-2, the full variable domain is DGGITQSPKYLFRKEGQNVTLSCEQNLNHDAMYWYRQDPGQGLRLIYYSQIVNDFQKGDIAEGYSVSREKKESFPLTVTSAQKNPTAFYLCASSMWGLNTGELFFGEGSRLTVL.

V and J are TRBV9 and TRBJ2-5, with 7 bases fitting TRBD1. Germline V gene data show CDR1 as SGDLS and CDR2 as YYNGEE. This CDR3 has 16 residues. Germline trimming cut 4 bases from V and 4 bases from J; bases unmatched to any gene: 13. The DNA for the CDR3 is TGTGCCAGCAGCATACACAGGGGTTTCGGAGGAGAGACCCAGTACTTC. Amino acids: CASSIHRGFGGETQYF.

The rearrangement links TRBV4-1 to TRBJ2-7, with TRBD2 matching over 13 bases. CDR1 and CDR2 from the germline V gene are MGHRA and YSYEKL. The CDR3 sequence is 16 residues long. V dropped 3 bases and J dropped 2; count of bases not matched to a gene: 4. CDR3 sequence reads: CASSQTSGGPAYEQYF. CDR3 nucleotide sequence: TGCGCCAGCAGCCAGACTAGCGGGGGGCCTGCCTACGAGCAGTACTTC.

This clonotype was counted ten times or more. J is TRBJ2-2 and V is TRBV6-4; 11 nucleotides match TRBD1. This CDR3 contains 15 residues. CDR1 MRHNA and CDR2 SNTAGT come from the germline V gene. Germline trimming cut 5 bases from V and 3 bases from J; bases unmatched to any gene: 2. The CDR3 coding sequence is TGTGCCAGCAGTCCGGGACAGGGGGACACCGGGGAGCTGTTTTTT. Its translation is CASSPGQGDTGELFF.

The J gene is TRBJ2-1, the V gene TRBV9; 7 bases match TRBD2. This CDR3 region has 17 residues. V gave up 3 bases and J gave up 0 bases; unmatched junction bases: 9. Germline V CDR1 and CDR2: SGDLS, YYNGEE. In DNA, the CDR3 is TGTGCCAGCAGCGCCGAGGGGACTACCACCTCCTACAATGAGCAGTTCTTC. It specifies CASSAEGTTTSYNEQFF.